This entry is about one T cell receptor beta chain. The data stem from a study of T-cell memory formation after mild COVID-19. In TCRdb, the 5' RACE reads were re-called with MiXCR into one record per CDR3 protein. The data show 120,000 to 150,000 distinct CDR3 sequences, under 25% seen once. The receptor was derived from an adult woman who had mild COVID-19 (a few samples of this study predate the infection). Cell type and time point are not known. The specimen was PBMCs or a T cell subset sorted from them (not recorded which).

CDR3 loop: CASSSSGGANEQYF. CDR3 in DNA: TGTGCCAGCAGCTCTAGCGGGGGGGCTAACGAGCAGTACTTC. The chain recombines TRBV5-4 with TRBJ2-7, with TRBD2 matching over 12 bases. CDR3 length equals 14 residues. J was trimmed by 5 bases and V by 3 bases; bases with no gene match: 3. Germline V gene sequence: CDR1 SGHNT, CDR2 YYREEE (reference sequence).